This T cell receptor (beta chain) was captured in a study of T cell responses to AZD1222 COVID-19 vaccine. Notes on the study in general: Spike-specific TCRs gained breadth and depth after people received two AZD1222 doses. Nearly half of spike-specific TCRs reportedly go after variant regions that carry no mutations.

This clone was observed a single time. The antigen is unknown. TCRdb's copy holds only in-frame clones and misses some; the assay was immunoSEQ multiplex PCR. The profile covers more than 95,000 clones, with about 89% appearing a single time and 28% taken by the ten largest. Material: peripheral blood, obtained on day 0 of AZD1222 vaccination. The origin of this receptor is an adult in good health.

The DNA of the CDR3 is TGTGCCAGCAGCTTAAGACAGGCCCCCTTTTACGAGCAGTACTTC. It translates to CASSLRQAPFYEQYF. The chain combines TRBV11-2 with TRBJ2-7; D possibly corresponds to TRBD1 (6 bases). V gave up 2 bases and J gave up 4 bases, with 15 bases separating them. The CDR3 length is 15 residues. Germline V gives CDR1 SGHAT, CDR2 FQNNGV.